These 30 T cell receptor beta chains were sequenced from one sample in a study of T-cell memory formation after mild COVID-19. MiXCR was run by TCRdb on the 5' RACE reads, yielding one entry per CDR3 protein. The table records around 130,000 distinct CDR3 sequences, approximately 15% of them present only once. Sequencing used PBMCs or a T cell subset sorted from them (not recorded which). Receptors originate from a man aged 18 to 29 who had mild COVID-19 (a few samples of this study predate the infection). Cell type and time point are not known.

This chain uses TRBV7-3 with TRBJ1-6; 9 nucleotides align to TRBD1. Germline CDR1 and CDR2: SGHTA and FQGTGA. With 5 bases clipped from V and 6 bases from J, the junction kept 5 bases outside the gene matches. The CDR3 is 15 amino acids. The CDR3 DNA reads TGTGCCAGCAGCGCACAGGGGGCGGGTAATTCACCCCTCCACTTT. Translation: CASSAQGAGNSPLHF.

This clonotype was detected a few times. This chain connects TRBV6-5 to TRBJ1-5; 7 nucleotides match TRBD1. This CDR3 spans 18 amino acids. Per the germline V gene, CDR1 is MNHEY and CDR2 is SVGAGI. Trimming removed 0 bases from V and 5 bases from J; junction bases left unmatched: 13. This CDR3 is CASSYSRGQGRLHQPQHF. The CDR3 region has the DNA TGTGCCAGCAGTTACTCGAGGGGGCAGGGGAGGCTCCATCAGCCCCAGCATTTT.

The V call is TRBV11-2, the J call TRBJ2-5; D may be TRBD1 (7 bases). This CDR3 comprises 14 residues. Trimming removed 1 base at V and 6 bases at J, with 12 bases between. The germline V gene has CDR1 SGHAT and CDR2 FQNNGV. The CDR3 is CASSLAGGGQTQYF. The CDR3 DNA reads as TGTGCCAGCAGCTTAGCAGGGGGAGGACAGACCCAGTACTTC.

The chain couples TRBV10-3 to TRBJ1-4; 7 bases match TRBD1. The V segment lost 2 bases and the J segment 8 bases; nucleotides outside the gene matches: 2. The germline V gene encodes CDR1 ENHRY and CDR2 SYGVKD. The CDR3 runs to 13 residues. In DNA form, the CDR3 reads TGTGCCATCAGTGAGGGGACAGTCGAAAAACTGTTTTTT. It specifies CAISEGTVEKLFF.

This clonotype was counted many times. This sequence joins TRBV6-5 and TRBJ2-3, with 10 bases lining up with TRBD2. CDR3 length equals 15 residues. The germline gives CDR1 MNHEY, CDR2 SVGAGI. Germline trimming cut 2 bases from V and 1 base from J; bases unmatched to any gene: 0. This chain's CDR3 is CASSYGTSGTDTQYF. DNA for the CDR3: TGTGCCAGCAGTTACGGGACTAGCGGCACAGATACGCAGTATTTT.

The table lists this clonotype with many counts. The chain combines TRBV12-3 or TRBV12-4 with TRBJ2-5, with a weak D call TRBD1 (6 bases). Trimming shortened V by 5 bases and J by 1 base, and 8 bases separated the two germline ends. The CDR3 loop spans 13 amino acids. CDR3 in amino acids: CASSQGFQETQYF. Here the CDR3 DNA reads TGTGCCAGCAGTCAGGGGTTCCAAGAGACCCAGTACTTC.

This clonotype has only a few counts. The V call is TRBV7-2, the J call TRBJ2-1, with 11 bases matching TRBD2. Trimming at V came to 1 base and at J to 8 bases, leaving 7 bases not matched to a gene. This CDR3 has 16 amino acids. Germline V gene lookup returns CDR1 SGHTA and CDR2 FQGNSA. The CDR3 loop reads CASSLVSSGGIYEQFF. CDR3 nucleotide sequence: TGTGCCAGCAGCTTAGTGTCTAGCGGGGGGATATATGAGCAGTTCTTC.

This clonotype was observed a few times. V usage is TRBV3-1 and J usage is TRBJ2-2; D is uncertain. The CDR3 is 14 amino acids. V lost 3 bases and J 1 base, leaving 6 bases between the germline ends. From germline, CDR1 is LGHDT and CDR2 YNNKEL (reference sequence). The CDR3 DNA reads TGTGCCAGCAGCCAGAACAGGAACACCGGGGAGCTGTTTTTT. Its translation: CASSQNRNTGELFF.

The genes are TRBV25-1 and TRBJ2-5, with 8 nucleotides matching TRBD1. The CDR3 covers 15 residues. Germline CDR1 MGHDK, CDR2 SYGVNS. V was clipped by 3 bases and J by 5 bases; unmatched bases: 8. The chain's CDR3 is CASSEWQGAGETQYF. DNA of the CDR3: TGTGCCAGCAGTGAGTGGCAGGGGGCTGGGGAGACCCAGTACTTC.

This clonotype was detected a few times. The chain couples TRBV24-1 to TRBJ2-1, with 8 bases fitting TRBD1. J gave up 2 bases and V 3 bases, and 8 bases lay outside the gene matches. The CDR3 length is 17 residues. Germline V lookup: CDR1 KGHDR, CDR2 SFDVKD. The CDR3 DNA reads as TGTGCCACCAGTGATGATGGACAGGGTAGTACCTACAATGAGCAGTTCTTC. This encodes CATSDDGQGSTYNEQFF.

Concerning this clonotype itself: The junction differs from germline at one of its ends, possibly a read error. V and J are TRBV5-6 and TRBJ2-7; 7 bases align to TRBD1. The CDR3 has 15 residues. Germline V CDR1 and CDR2: SGHDT, YYEEEE. CDR3: CASSLLGQSSSEQYF. CDR3 in DNA: TGTGCCAGCAGCTTGCTGGGACAGAGCTCCTCCGAGCAGTACTTC.

This clonotype came up a few times. The chain employs TRBV6-5 and TRBJ2-1, with TRBD2 as a possible D gene (6 bases). The CDR3 has 14 amino acids. V was cut by 5 bases and J by 6 bases, with 14 bases left in between. Per germline, CDR1 MNHEY and CDR2 SVGAGI. In DNA form, the CDR3 reads TGTGCCAGCAGTCCTCGGCGGGGAGCCAATGAGCAGTTCTTC. This gives the protein CASSPRRGANEQFF.

The chain employs TRBV4-1 and TRBJ2-6, with 11 bases aligning to TRBD2. Germline V lookup: CDR1 MGHRA, CDR2 YSYEKL. With V trimmed by 3 bases and J by 4 bases, 20 bases remained unmatched. This CDR3 is 22 amino acids long. The CDR3 DNA is TGCGCCAGCAGCCACCGCAAAACTAGCGGGGGTCCACCGGCGCGGGGGGCCAACGTCCTGACTTTC. Encoded protein: CASSHRKTSGGPPARGANVLTF.

In its sample, this clonotype was seen a few times. The rearrangement uses TRBV20-1 and TRBJ2-3; D gene unclear. This CDR3 contains 14 residues. Germline CDR1 and CDR2: DFQATT and SNEGSKA (reference sequence). V shed 3 bases and J shed 4 bases, with 14 bases lying between them. The CDR3 reads CSASRTQVPDTQYF. As DNA, the CDR3 is TGCAGTGCTAGTAGGACCCAGGTTCCAGATACGCAGTATTTT.

This clonotype was counted only a few times. The V call is TRBV6-5, the J call TRBJ1-2, with 9 bases matching TRBD1. The J segment lost 7 bases and the V segment lost 8 bases, leaving 2 bases of the junction unmatched. The germline CDR1 and CDR2 sequences are MNHEY and SVGAGI. The CDR3 is 11 residues long. CDR3 loop: CASSTGGGYTF. Written as DNA, the CDR3 is TGTGCCAGCTCGACAGGGGGTGGCTACACCTTC.

This chain uses TRBV3-1 with TRBJ2-7; a weak D match, TRBD1 (5 bases). Trimming removed 5 bases at V and 2 bases at J, with 10 bases between. Germline CDR1 is LGHDT and CDR2 is YNNKEL (reference sequence). The CDR3 contains 13 residues. The CDR3 DNA sequence: TGTGCCAGCAGCTCAGACAGAACCTACGAGCAGTACTTC. Residues: CASSSDRTYEQYF.

The chain links TRBV5-5 to TRBJ1-1; no reliable D call. This CDR3 is 13 amino acids long. Per the germline V gene, CDR1 is SGHKS and CDR2 is YYEKEE (reference sequence). Trimming stripped 6 bases from V and 2 bases from J, with 11 bases between. CDR3 region: CASIKDANTEAFF. CDR3 bases: TGTGCCAGCATCAAAGACGCTAACACTGAAGCTTTCTTT.

The chain combines TRBV7-2 with TRBJ1-6; possibly TRBD1 for D (5 bases). CDR3 length equals 12 residues. Looked up from germline, CDR1 is SGHTA and CDR2 is FQGNSA. V was trimmed by 11 bases and J by 8 bases, leaving 13 bases between them. CDR3 nucleotides: TGTGCCGTAGGGGCACAGTATTCACCCCTCCACTTT. Protein sequence: CAVGAQYSPLHF.

There are a few counts of this clonotype. The chain combines TRBV5-1 with TRBJ1-5; tentatively, D is TRBD1 (5 bases). This CDR3 comprises 14 residues. Germline loops: CDR1 SGHRS, CDR2 YFSETQ. V lost 5 bases and J lost 4, with 13 bases in between. The CDR3, as DNA: TGCGCCAGCAGACCTGGGACGGAGAATCAGCCCCAGCATTTT. It is translated as CASRPGTENQPQHF.

This clonotype was counted between two and nine times. The CDR3 DNA follows: TGTGCCAGTAGTATAAGACGGGGGGCGTGGGCAGATACGCAGTATTTT. It translates to CASSIRRGAWADTQYF. This chain connects TRBV19 to TRBJ2-3; possibly TRBD2 for D (7 bases). Germline V lookup: CDR1 LNHDA, CDR2 SQIVND (reference sequence). V lost 2 bases to trimming and J lost 4 bases, with 16 bases between them. This CDR3 comprises 16 residues. Looking up the rest from reference TRBV19 and TRBJ2-3 gives the full variable domain: DGGITQSPKYLFRKEGQNVTLSCEQNLNHDAMYWYRQDPGQGLRLIYYSQIVNDFQKGDIAEGYSVSREKKESFPLTVTSAQKNPTAFYLCASSIRRGAWADTQYFGPGTRLTVL.

This clonotype has a count of ten or more. This chain joins TRBV12-3 or TRBV12-4 and TRBJ2-3; 7 positions match TRBD2. The V segment lost 3 bases and the J segment 6 bases; nucleotides outside the gene matches: 6. The CDR3 runs to 14 residues. This chain's CDR3 is CASSFKRGGDTQYF. As DNA, the CDR3 is TGTGCCAGCAGTTTTAAGAGGGGAGGGGATACGCAGTATTTT.

This rearrangement joins TRBV12-3 or TRBV12-4 to TRBJ1-2; no clear D. The ends were cut back, 2 bases at V and 7 bases at J, with 17 bases in the middle. This CDR3 spans 15 amino acids. The CDR3, as DNA: TGTGCCAGCAGTTTATTACTGTCAGGCCGGGGTGGCTACACCTTC. It encodes CASSLLLSGRGGYTF.

This clonotype was seen only a few times. The chain employs TRBV5-1 and TRBJ1-1; D is ambiguous. V was trimmed by 4 bases and J by 11 bases, leaving 15 bases between them. Per germline, CDR1 SGHRS and CDR2 YFSETQ. CDR3 length: 12 amino acids. Here the CDR3 DNA reads TGCGCCAGCAGCCTGGACTTAAGTGCGGCTTTCTTT. Protein product: CASSLDLSAAFF.

A few counts support this clonotype. The chain uses TRBV11-2 and TRBJ2-1; TRBD1 aligns across 8 bases. This CDR3 spans 15 amino acids. CDR1 is SGHAT and CDR2 is FQNNGV in the germline V gene. After removal of 3 bases from V and 6 bases from J, the junction contained 7 bases not matched to a gene. The CDR3 DNA reads as TGTGCCAGCAGCTTCCAGGGGGCGAGGGGCAATGAGCAGTTCTTC. Residues: CASSFQGARGNEQFF.

The table lists this clonotype with many counts. CDR3 loop: CASSPTLAGDIYEQYV. The CDR3 DNA reads TGCGCCAGCAGCCCGACACTAGCGGGGGATATATACGAGCAGTACGTC. The gene calls are TRBV5-1 and TRBJ2-7, with 11 bases that match TRBD2. This CDR3 is 16 amino acids long. Per the germline V gene, CDR1 is SGHRS and CDR2 is YFSETQ. After removal of 4 bases from V and 4 bases from J, the junction contained 10 bases not matched to a gene.

On this clonotype: At one of its ends the junction is not consistent with the germline gene, which may arise from a read error. Here the CDR3 reads CDSSTGQLSYEQYF. The CDR3 DNA sequence: TGCGACAGCAGCACGGGACAGCTCTCCTACGAGCAGTACTTC. The gene calls are TRBV5-1 and TRBJ2-7, with 7 bases that match TRBD1. The germline CDR1 and CDR2 sequences are SGHRS and YFSETQ. The CDR3 has 14 amino acids.

This clonotype occurred a few times. The J gene is TRBJ1-2, the V gene TRBV5-1; D is uncertain. Germline V gene sequence: CDR1 SGHRS, CDR2 YFSETQ. Trimming removed 0 bases from V and 8 bases from J, with 17 bases in between. The CDR3 is 15 amino acids. CDR3 DNA sequence: TGCGCCAGCAGCTTGGGTGGACTCAGAGAGAAGGGCTACACCTTC. Protein: CASSLGGLREKGYTF.

This clonotype showed up just a few times. The rearrangement joins TRBV9 to TRBJ2-3; 8 nucleotides agree with TRBD2. Germline values: CDR1 SGDLS, CDR2 YYNGEE. This CDR3 has 15 amino acids. V dropped 4 bases and J dropped 6; count of bases not matched to a gene: 10. The CDR3 DNA reads TGTGCCAGCAGCTCGGGACTAGGGATGTTGGATACGCAGTATTTT. This sequence encodes CASSSGLGMLDTQYF.

CDR3 in amino acids: CATHGTDTQYF. CDR3 DNA: TGTGCCACCCACGGCACAGATACGCAGTATTTT. The chain carries TRBV12-3 or TRBV12-4 and TRBJ2-3, with D unresolved. CDR3 length equals 11 residues. The V end was cut by 10 bases, the J end by 1 base, with 6 bases between.

This clonotype was seen only a few times. V and J are TRBV19 and TRBJ1-2, with D tentatively TRBD1 (5 bases). Looked up from germline, CDR1 is LNHDA and CDR2 is SQIVND (reference sequence). V was shortened by 8 bases and J by 4 bases, with 8 bases between the two germline ends. This CDR3 has 11 amino acids. CDR3 bases: TGTGCCAGTCAGGGCTTCTATGGCTACACCTTC. Translated: CASQGFYGYTF.